This T cell receptor (beta chain) was profiled in a study of shared clonotypes between healthy human individuals (dated by TCRdb to 2020 to 2021). For the study in its entirety: Three men and two women, aged 18 to 49 years, made up the cohort. For each donor, three plates each were used for CD4 naive and CD4 memory, two plates were used for CD8 naive, and one plate was used for CD8 memory. Libraries were prepared and TCR repertoires were sequenced by different laboratories using diverse techniques, in order to increase sequencing depth and limit assay-specific biases. Leukapheresis yielded between about 0.94 and 9.5 billion PBMCs per donor. The study deeply sequenced blood TCR repertoires of five healthy adults to estimate repertoire size and the extent of clonotype sharing between individuals.

Beyond this particular receptor, the publication reports: Because the study included only a small number of donors, the genetic and exposure-history diversity represented was limited. Naive subsets generally had larger estimated clonotype richness than memory subsets. Approximately 5% of naive CD4, roughly 3.6% of naive CD8, approximately 2% of memory CD4, and around 0.42% of memory CD8 clonotypes were shared across a few donors. Pairwise subsampling indicated that sequencing depth was expected to affect the degree of clonotype sharing among donors. Compared with non-shared clonotypes, the clonotypes found in all four sorted-subset donors had higher generation probabilities. Sampling was limited to blood, and TCR repertoires in tissue likely differ from TCR repertoires in blood. Incomplete sequencing was indicated by rarefaction of sorted-subset datasets, despite the large sequencing depth.

Healthy HIV-negative adults with no recently reported acute infections or vaccinations were included as donors. Only Caucasian adults living in Nashville, Tennessee, USA were represented among the donors. Magnetic negative selection was used to enrich CD4+ T cells, after which naive cells were positively selected on CD45RA and the negative fraction became the memory subset. Blood was obtained by leukapheresis, after which PBMCs were separated by Ficoll-Histopaque density gradient centrifugation and cryopreserved in liquid nitrogen vapor phase. Analytical flow cytometry was used to check the purity and quantity of every magnetically sorted T cell population. Genomic DNA was isolated from every sorted fraction and measured by UV absorbance on a Nanodrop 2000c. Counted from cysteine to phenylalanine, this CDR3 has 15 amino acids. The read is trimmed to its CDR3 DNA, 45 bases read in frame from base 1. Clipping removes 6 bases from V and 1 base from J, with 7 as the unmatched junction base count. The germline V gene (reference sequence) gives CDR1 as MNHEY and CDR2 as SMNVEV.

TCR CDR3 regions were amplified from genomic DNA by multiplex PCR using the deep immunoSEQ assay. Extracted genomic DNA from each cell subset was distributed evenly across all wells of several immunoSEQ 96-well plates, and each plate was treated as a replicate. For sorted subsets, roughly 200 ng genomic DNA, equal to approximately 30,000 T cell genomes, was loaded into each replicate PCR. Purified libraries were measured with a Qubit 3.0 fluorometer, size-checked on a Bioanalyzer 2100, and measured again with the KAPA Library Quantification kit. A separate single-read 150-cycle Illumina NextSeq 550 flow cell was used to sequence each immunoSEQ 96-well plate. In the authors' own workflow: Because the immunoSEQ output held only junctional sequences and lacked quality scores, the filtering could not match the filtering applied to full-length reads. To assign V/J genes and CDR3, sequences were annotated against IMGT germline references using PyIR, a Python wrapper for IgBLAST v1.9. Reads were removed for weak V/J assignments (E-value above 1e-6), missing CDR3, stop codons, out-of-frame junctions, or ambiguous translated residues. V3J clonotypes were defined by identical inferred V gene, J gene, and CDR3 amino acid sequence. Percentage overlap between repertoires was computed as shared unique clonotypes divided by the size of the smaller repertoire. Three approaches were used to assess repertoire richness: RTK rarefaction, the Chao1 estimator, and Recon v2.1 estimates of unobserved clonotypes. Generation probabilities were computed with OLGA for all TCRbeta clonotypes obtained by the gDNA method from a few donors. TCRdb holds this immuneACCESS table with in-frame rearrangements only. Some clones are missing; in checked studies, unresolved V genes explain under half, and the rest has no known cause. For V, J and clone size, that table is used; D and trimming come from the DNA. The sample profile shows around 510,000 clones; 95% to 96% of them were found once. The ten biggest clones cover about 0.06% of the sample.

A remark on this clone: The antigen it binds to is not known. Per-nucleotide qualities are absent, and no much larger clonotype sits a single base away.

The chain is made from TRBV27 and TRBJ2-3, with 7 bases aligning to TRBD2. The TCR comes from a woman aged 30 to 39 in good health. Sequencing was carried out using naive CD4+ T cells sorted from blood. Per the publication, the cell subset or site label means: CD45RA+ positively selected. The base sequence is TGTGCCAGCAGCCAGCGGGGAATCGGCACAGATACGCAGTATTTT. Its protein reads: CASSQRGIGTDTQYF.